This T cell receptor (beta chain) was recorded in a study of molecular identifiers for immune sequencing clone quantification. V was clipped by 8 bases and J by 6 bases, with 14 bases between them. This CDR3 contains 12 residues. With regard to this clonotype: Its cognate antigen is unknown.

Whole-study results and caveats: In a background of around 1 million naive cells, spiked Jurkat TCR RNA from one cell was reportedly detectable.

It was from about 21,000 to 970,000 sorted cells, with 10%, 30% or 50% RNA, that naive CD8 libraries came. Previously reported methods and listed TCR primers produced the bulk TCR libraries. MiXCR was run by TCRdb on the PCR reads, yielding one entry per CDR3 protein. The sample carries tens of thousands of distinct CDR3 sequences, approximately 34% recorded once. The V call is TRBV5-3, the J call TRBJ1-1; a weak D match, TRBD1 (5 bases). TRBV5-3 is classed as an ORF, of uncertain function. The receptor's source is a human donor in good health. Some libraries in this study had Jurkat cell RNA spiked in. Sequenced sample: naive CD8+ T cells from blood, with Jurkat cell RNA spiked in. Noted subset: FACS-sorted CD8+CD4-CCR7+CD45RA+ naive T cells. CDR3 protein: CASSMGGPEAFF. In nucleotides, the CDR3 is TGTGCCAGCAGCATGGGGGGTCCTGAAGCTTTCTTT.